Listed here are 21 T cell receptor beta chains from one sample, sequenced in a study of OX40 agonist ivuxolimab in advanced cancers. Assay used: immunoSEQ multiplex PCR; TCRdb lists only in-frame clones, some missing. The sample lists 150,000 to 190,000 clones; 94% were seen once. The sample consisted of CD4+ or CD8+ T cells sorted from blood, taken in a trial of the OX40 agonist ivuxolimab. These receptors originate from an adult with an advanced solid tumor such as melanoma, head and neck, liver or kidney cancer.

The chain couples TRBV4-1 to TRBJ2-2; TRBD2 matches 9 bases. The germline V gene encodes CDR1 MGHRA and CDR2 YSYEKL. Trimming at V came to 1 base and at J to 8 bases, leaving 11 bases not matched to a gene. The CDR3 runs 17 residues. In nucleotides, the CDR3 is TGCGCCAGCAGCCAAGGAAGGATTGGTAGCGGGAGTGGGGAGCTGTTTTTT. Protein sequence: CASSQGRIGSGSGELFF.

DNA for the CDR3: TGTGCCTGGAGTGTACGGGGTAGCACTGAAGCTTTCTTT. The encoded protein is CAWSVRGSTEAFF. The chain recombines TRBV30 with TRBJ1-1, with D unresolved. CDR1 and CDR2 (germline): GTSNPN, SVGIG (reference sequence). The germline V and J ends were trimmed by 0 bases and 4 bases, with 9 bases remaining between them. The CDR3 contains 13 residues.

CDR3 residues: CASSPYLGGNQPQHF. DNA for the CDR3: TGCGCCAGCAGCCCCTACCTGGGGGGCAATCAGCCCCAGCATTTT. The chain employs TRBV4-1 and TRBJ1-5, with D maybe TRBD1 (5 bases). Germline CDR1 reads MGHRA; CDR2 reads YSYEKL. Trimming took 4 bases from V and 2 from J, leaving 12 bases between them. The CDR3 spans 15 residues.

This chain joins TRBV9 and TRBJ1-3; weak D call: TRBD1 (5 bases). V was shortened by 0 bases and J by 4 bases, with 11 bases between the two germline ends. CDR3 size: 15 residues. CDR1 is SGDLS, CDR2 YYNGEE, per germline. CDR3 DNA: TGTGCCAGCAGCGTAGAAGGGGCGGGAGGAAACACCATATATTTT. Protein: CASSVEGAGGNTIYF.

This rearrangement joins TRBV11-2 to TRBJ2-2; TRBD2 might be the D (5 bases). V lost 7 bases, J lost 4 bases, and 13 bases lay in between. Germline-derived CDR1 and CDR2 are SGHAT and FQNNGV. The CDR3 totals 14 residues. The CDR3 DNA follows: TGTGCCAGCACCCAAGATCGGGGCACCGGGGAGCTGTTTTTT. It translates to CASTQDRGTGELFF.

The CDR3 region is CASRQGTFGGTQYF. The CDR3 nucleotides read TGTGCCAGCAGGCAGGGGACTTTCGGGGGGACCCAGTACTTC. The chain employs TRBV7-9 and TRBJ2-5; the D gene could be TRBD1 or TRBD2 (6 bases each). Germline CDR1 SEHNR, CDR2 FQNEAQ (reference sequence). There are 14 residues in the CDR3. The V end lost 6 bases, the J end lost 7 bases, and 18 bases lay between the germline ends. The complete variable domain, with remaining parts taken from reference TRBV7-9 and TRBJ2-5, reads DTGVSQNPRHKITKRGQNVTFRCDPISEHNRLYWYRQTLGQGPEFLTYFQNEAQLEKSRLLSDRFSAERPKGSFSTLEIQRTEQGDSAMYLCASRQGTFGGTQYFGPGTRLLVL.

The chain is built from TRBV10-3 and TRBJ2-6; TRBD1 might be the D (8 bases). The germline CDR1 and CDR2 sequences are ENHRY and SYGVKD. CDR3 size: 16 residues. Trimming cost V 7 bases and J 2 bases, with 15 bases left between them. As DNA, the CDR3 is TGTGCCATCACCCCTACAGGGGGGGCTGGGGCCAACGTCCTGACTTTC. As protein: CAITPTGGAGANVLTF.

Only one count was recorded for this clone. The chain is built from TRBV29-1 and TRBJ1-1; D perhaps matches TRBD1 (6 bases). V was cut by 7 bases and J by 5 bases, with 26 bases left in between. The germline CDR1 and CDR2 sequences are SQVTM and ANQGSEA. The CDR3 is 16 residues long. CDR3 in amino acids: CSGQPAYRDPRTEAFF. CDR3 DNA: TGCAGCGGGCAGCCAGCCTACAGGGACCCCAGGACTGAAGCTTTCTTT.

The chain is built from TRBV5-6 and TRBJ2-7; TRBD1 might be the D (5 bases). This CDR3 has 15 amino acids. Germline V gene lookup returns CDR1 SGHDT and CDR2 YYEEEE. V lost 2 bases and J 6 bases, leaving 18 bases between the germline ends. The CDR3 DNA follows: TGTGCCAGCAGCTTATGGACAATTCAGGAGTCCGAGCAGTACTTC. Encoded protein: CASSLWTIQESEQYF.

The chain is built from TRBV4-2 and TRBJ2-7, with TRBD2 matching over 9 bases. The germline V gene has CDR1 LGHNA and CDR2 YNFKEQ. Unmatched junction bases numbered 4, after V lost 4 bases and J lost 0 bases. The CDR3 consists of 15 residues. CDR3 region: CASSPDSGSSYEQYF. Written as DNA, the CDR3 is TGTGCCAGCAGCCCCGATAGCGGGAGCTCCTACGAGCAGTACTTC.

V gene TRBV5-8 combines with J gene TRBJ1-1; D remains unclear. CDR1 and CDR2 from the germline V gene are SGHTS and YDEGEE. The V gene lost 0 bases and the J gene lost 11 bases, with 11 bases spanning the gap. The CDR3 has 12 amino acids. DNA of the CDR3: TGTGCCAGCAGCTTGGGGCCCAACCAGGCTTTCTTT. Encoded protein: CASSLGPNQAFF.

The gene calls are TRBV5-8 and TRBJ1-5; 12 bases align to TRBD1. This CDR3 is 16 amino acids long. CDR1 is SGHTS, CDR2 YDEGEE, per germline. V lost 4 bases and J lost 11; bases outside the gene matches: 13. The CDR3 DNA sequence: TGTGCCAGCAGCGAGAGGGGGACAGGGGGCGGTGAGGCCCAGCATTTT. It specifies CASSERGTGGGEAQHF.

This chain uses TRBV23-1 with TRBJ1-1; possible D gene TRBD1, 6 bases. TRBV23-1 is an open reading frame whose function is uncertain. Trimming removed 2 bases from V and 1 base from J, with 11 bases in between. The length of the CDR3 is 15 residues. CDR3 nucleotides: TGCGCCAGCAGTCAAGGTCACAGGGCGAACACTGAAGCTTTCTTT. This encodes CASSQGHRANTEAFF.

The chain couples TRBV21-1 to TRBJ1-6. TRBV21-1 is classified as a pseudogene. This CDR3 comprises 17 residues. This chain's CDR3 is CASSPPPDGVGNSPLHF. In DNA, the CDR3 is TGTGCCAGCAGCCCCCCCCCGGATGGGGTTGGGAATTCACCCCTCCACTTT.

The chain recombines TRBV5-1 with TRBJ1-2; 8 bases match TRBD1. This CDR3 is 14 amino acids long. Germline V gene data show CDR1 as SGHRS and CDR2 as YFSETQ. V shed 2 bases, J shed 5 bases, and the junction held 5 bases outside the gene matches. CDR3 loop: CASSFQGAEYGYTF. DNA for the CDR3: TGCGCCAGCAGCTTTCAGGGGGCGGAATATGGCTACACCTTC.

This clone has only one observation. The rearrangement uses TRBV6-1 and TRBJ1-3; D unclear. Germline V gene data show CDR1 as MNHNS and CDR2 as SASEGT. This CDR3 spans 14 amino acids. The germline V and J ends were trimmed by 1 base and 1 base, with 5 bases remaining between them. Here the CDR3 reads CASSEVTSGNTIYF. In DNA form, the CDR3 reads TGTGCCAGCAGTGAAGTCACATCTGGAAACACCATATATTTT.

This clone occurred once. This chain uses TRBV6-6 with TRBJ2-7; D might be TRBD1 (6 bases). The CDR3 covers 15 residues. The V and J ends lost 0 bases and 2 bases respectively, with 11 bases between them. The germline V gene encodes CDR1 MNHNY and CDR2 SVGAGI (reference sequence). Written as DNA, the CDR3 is TGTGCCAGCAGTTACTCGACAGGAGGAACCTACGAGCAGTACTTC. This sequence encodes CASSYSTGGTYEQYF.

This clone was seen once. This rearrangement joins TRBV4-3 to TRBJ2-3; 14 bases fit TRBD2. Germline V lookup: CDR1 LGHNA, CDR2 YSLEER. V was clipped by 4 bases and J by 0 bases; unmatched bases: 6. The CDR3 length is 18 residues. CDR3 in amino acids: CASSPGLAGGPSTDTQYF. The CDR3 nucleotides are TGCGCCAGCAGCCCAGGACTAGCGGGGGGTCCTAGCACAGATACGCAGTATTTT.

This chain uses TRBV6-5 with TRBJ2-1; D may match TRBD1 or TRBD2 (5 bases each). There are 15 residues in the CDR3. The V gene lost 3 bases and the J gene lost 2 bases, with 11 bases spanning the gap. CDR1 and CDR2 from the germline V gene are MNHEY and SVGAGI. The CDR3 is CASSYSGTPYNEQFF. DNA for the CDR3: TGTGCCAGCAGTTATAGTGGGACCCCCTACAATGAGCAGTTCTTC.

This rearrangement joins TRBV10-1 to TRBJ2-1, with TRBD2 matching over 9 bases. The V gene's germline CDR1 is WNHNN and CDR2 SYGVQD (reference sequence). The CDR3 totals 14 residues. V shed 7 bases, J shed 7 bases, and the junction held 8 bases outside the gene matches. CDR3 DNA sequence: TGCGCCAGCAATAGCGGGGGAGGTGCAAATGAGCAGTTCTTC. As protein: CASNSGGGANEQFF.

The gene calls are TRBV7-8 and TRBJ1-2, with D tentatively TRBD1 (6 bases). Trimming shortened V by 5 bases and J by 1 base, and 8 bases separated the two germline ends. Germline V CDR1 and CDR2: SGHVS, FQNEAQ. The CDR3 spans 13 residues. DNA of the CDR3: TGTGCCAGCAGCCGCAGGGGTAACTATGGCTACACCTTC. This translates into CASSRRGNYGYTF.